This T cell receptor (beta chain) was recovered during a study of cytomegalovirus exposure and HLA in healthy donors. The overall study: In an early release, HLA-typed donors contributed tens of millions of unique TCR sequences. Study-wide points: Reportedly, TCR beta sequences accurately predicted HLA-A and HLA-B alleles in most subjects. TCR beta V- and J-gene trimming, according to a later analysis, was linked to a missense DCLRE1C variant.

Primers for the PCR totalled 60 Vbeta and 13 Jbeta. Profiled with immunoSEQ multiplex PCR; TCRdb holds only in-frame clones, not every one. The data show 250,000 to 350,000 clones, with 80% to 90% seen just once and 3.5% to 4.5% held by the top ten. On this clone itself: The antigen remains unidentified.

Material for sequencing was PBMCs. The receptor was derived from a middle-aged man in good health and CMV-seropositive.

CDR3 bases: TGTGCCAGCAGCTTGGCGTGGGGGCTATCGGAGACCCAGTACTTC. It translates to CASSLAWGLSETQYF. The gene calls are TRBV5-6 and TRBJ2-5; D may be TRBD1 (6 bases). CDR3 length: 15 residues. V lost 0 bases to trimming and J lost 5 bases, with 14 bases between them. Germline CDR1 reads SGHDT; CDR2 reads YYEEEE.